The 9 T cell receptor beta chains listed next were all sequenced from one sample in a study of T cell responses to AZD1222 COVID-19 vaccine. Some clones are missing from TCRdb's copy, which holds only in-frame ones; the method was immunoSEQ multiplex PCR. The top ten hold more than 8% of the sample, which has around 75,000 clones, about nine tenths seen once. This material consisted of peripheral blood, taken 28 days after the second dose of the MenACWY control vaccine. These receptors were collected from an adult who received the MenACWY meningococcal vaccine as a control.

CDR3 in DNA: TGTGCCAGCAGCCCGGGGGAGTTGGCCCTAAACCTAGAGACCCAGTACTTC. Encoded protein: CASSPGELALNLETQYF. This chain links TRBV7-2 with TRBJ2-5; weak D call: TRBD2 (6 bases). The CDR3 has 17 amino acids. V lost 5 bases and J lost 4, with 23 bases in between. Per germline, CDR1 SGHTA and CDR2 FQGNSA.

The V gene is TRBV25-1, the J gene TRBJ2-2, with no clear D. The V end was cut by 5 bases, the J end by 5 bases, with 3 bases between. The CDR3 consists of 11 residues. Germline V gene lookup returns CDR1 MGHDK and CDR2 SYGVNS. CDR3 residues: CASSNTGELFF. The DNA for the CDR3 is TGTGCCAGCAGTAATACCGGGGAGCTGTTTTTT.

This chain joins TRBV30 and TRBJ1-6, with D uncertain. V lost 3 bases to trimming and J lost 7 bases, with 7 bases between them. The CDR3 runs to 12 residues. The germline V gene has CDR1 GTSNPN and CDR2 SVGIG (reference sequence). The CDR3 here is CAWRYSNSPLHF. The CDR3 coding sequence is TGTGCCTGGAGGTACAGCAATTCACCCCTCCACTTT.

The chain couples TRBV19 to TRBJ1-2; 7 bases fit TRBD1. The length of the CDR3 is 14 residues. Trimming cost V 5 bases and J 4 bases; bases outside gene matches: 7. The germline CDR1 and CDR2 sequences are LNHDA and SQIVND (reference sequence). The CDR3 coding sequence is TGTGCCAGTAGTGAGGACAGGAGGGGCTATGGCTACACCTTC. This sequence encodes CASSEDRRGYGYTF.

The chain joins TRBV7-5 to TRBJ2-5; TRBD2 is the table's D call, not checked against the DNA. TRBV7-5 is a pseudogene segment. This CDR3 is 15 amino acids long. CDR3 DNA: TGTGCCAGAAGCTTAAGCGGGGCGGGAGGAGAGACCCAGTACTTC. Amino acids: CARSLSGAGGETQYF.

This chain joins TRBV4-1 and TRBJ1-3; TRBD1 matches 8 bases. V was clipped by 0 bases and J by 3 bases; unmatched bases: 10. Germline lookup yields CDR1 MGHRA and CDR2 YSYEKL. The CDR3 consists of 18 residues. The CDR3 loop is CASSQESARTGSGNTIYF. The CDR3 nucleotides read TGCGCCAGCAGCCAAGAATCGGCCCGGACAGGGAGTGGAAACACCATATATTTT.

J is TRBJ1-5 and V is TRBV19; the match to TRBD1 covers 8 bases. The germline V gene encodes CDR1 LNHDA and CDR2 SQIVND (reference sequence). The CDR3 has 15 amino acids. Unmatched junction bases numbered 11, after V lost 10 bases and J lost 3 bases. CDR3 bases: TGTGCCACCCGCGGGGGGCAGGGGGCCAATCAGCCCCAGCATTTT. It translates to CATRGGQGANQPQHF.

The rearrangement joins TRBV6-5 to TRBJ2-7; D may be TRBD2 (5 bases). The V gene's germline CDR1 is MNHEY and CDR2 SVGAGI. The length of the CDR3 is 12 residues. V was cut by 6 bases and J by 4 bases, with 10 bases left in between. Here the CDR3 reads CASREGLYEQYF. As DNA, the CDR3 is TGTGCCAGCAGAGAGGGCCTTTACGAGCAGTACTTC.

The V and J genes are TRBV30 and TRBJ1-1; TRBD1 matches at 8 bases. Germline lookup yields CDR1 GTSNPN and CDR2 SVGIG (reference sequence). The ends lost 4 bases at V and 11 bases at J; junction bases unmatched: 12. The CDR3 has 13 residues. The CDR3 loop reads CAWTPQGARYAFF. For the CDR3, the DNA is TGTGCCTGGACCCCCCAGGGGGCGAGGTACGCTTTCTTT.